The present entry profiles one T cell receptor (beta chain) with its context. This sample stems from a study of control samples from healthy donors and cancer patients. The method was immunoSEQ multiplex PCR; TCRdb's version includes in-frame clones alone and lacks a portion of them. The sample yields tens of thousands of clones, about 89% seen once. This CDR3 comprises 14 residues. V lost 0 bases and J 4 bases, leaving 7 bases between the germline ends. Germline CDR1 reads SGHRS; CDR2 reads YFSETQ. Sample: blood. The source is a middle-aged man in good health. The chain recombines TRBV5-1 with TRBJ2-2; D is ambiguous. CDR3 residues: CASSLGTRTGELFF. Written as DNA, the CDR3 is TGCGCCAGCAGCTTGGGGACCCGCACCGGGGAGCTGTTTTTT. The full variable domain, in which reference TRBV5-1 and TRBJ2-2 provide the parts outside the CDR3, is KAGVTQTPRYLIKTRGQQVTLSCSPISGHRSVSWYQQTPGQGLQFLFEYFSETQRNKGNFPGRFSGRQFSNSRSEMNVSTLELGDSALYLCASSLGTRTGELFFGEGSRLTVL.